Listed below are T cell receptor beta chains from one sample, sequenced in a study of shared clonotypes between healthy human individuals. TCRdb's copy holds only in-frame clones and misses some; the assay was immunoSEQ multiplex PCR. The table has some 530,000 clones, over 70% seen once. Material for sequencing was PBMCs. The source of these receptors is a woman aged 40-49 years in good health. Some clones in this sample may be carry-over from other donors' samples. CDR3s include the opening cysteine and the closing phenylalanine or tryptophan. Each record gives: D gene, V gene, clone size, J gene, CDR3 protein, CDR3 DNA. A D gene is named only where the DNA matches it firmly. Expanded clones get a size class; other rows say once, few or many, or leave the size out.

D: TRBD2
V: TRBV7-6
size: -
J: TRBJ2-7
CDR3: CASSLFSGTAGGPYEQYF
DNA: TGTGCCAGCAGCTTATTTTCTGGGACAGCGGGAGGGCCATACGAGCAGTACTTC

D: -
V: TRBV28
size: -
J: TRBJ2-5
CDR3: CASSLWTMTQYF
DNA: TGTGCCAGCAGTTTATGGACAATGACCCAGTACTTC

D: -
V: TRBV4-2
size: -
J: TRBJ2-3
CDR3: CASSQANMRDTQYF
DNA: TGTGCCAGCAGCCAAGCTAACATGAGGGATACGCAGTATTTT

D: TRBD1
V: TRBV10-2
size: -
J: TRBJ1-2
CDR3: CASSAATGQRLSSNYGYTF
DNA: TGCGCCAGCAGTGCCGCAACGGGACAGCGTCTTAGTTCTAACTATGGCTACACCTTC

D: -
V: TRBV27
size: -
J: TRBJ2-1
CDR3: CASSLFRQGSYNEQFF
DNA: TGTGCCAGCAGTTTATTCAGGCAGGGCTCCTACAATGAGCAGTTCTTC

D: TRBD2
V: TRBV11-2
size: -
J: TRBJ2-1
CDR3: CASSLVLAGFSGEQFF
DNA: TGTGCCAGCAGCTTAGTTCTAGCGGGGTTTTCAGGGGAGCAGTTCTTC

D: -
V: TRBV28
size: -
J: TRBJ2-7
CDR3: CASSLGQLGYEQYF
DNA: TGTGCCAGCAGTTTGGGGCAGCTGGGCTACGAGCAGTACTTC

D: TRBD2
V: TRBV19
size: many
J: TRBJ2-7
CDR3: CASSIPGLAGAEQYF
DNA: TGTGCCAGTAGTATCCCGGGACTAGCGGGAGCCGAGCAGTACTTC

D: -
V: TRBV7-8
size: few
J: TRBJ2-4
CDR3: CASSRGAAINIQYF
DNA: TGTGCCAGCAGCCGGGGGGCAGCCATCAACATTCAGTACTTC

D: TRBD2
V: TRBV19
size: -
J: TRBJ2-7
CDR3: CASSIPGLAYEQYF
DNA: TGTGCCAGTAGTATACCGGGACTAGCCTACGAGCAGTACTTC

D: -
V: TRBV19
size: once
J: TRBJ2-1
CDR3: CASSRGDSPSSYNEQFF
DNA: TGTGCCAGTAGTCGCGGAGACAGTCCTTCTTCCTACAATGAGCAGTTCTTC

D: TRBD2
V: TRBV11-2
size: -
J: TRBJ2-4
CDR3: CASSLLAGSWDIQYF
DNA: TGTGCCAGCAGCTTACTAGCGGGGAGTTGGGACATTCAGTACTTC

D: -
V: TRBV28
size: -
J: TRBJ1-5
CDR3: CASSLSGLNQPQHF
DNA: TGTGCCAGCAGTTTATCCGGGCTAAATCAGCCCCAGCATTTT

D: -
V: TRBV5-4
size: many
J: TRBJ2-5
CDR3: CASSLAQLQETQYF
DNA: TGTGCCAGCAGCTTGGCCCAGCTCCAAGAGACCCAGTACTTC

D: TRBD1
V: TRBV30
size: -
J: TRBJ2-1
CDR3: CAWSVRDRPYNEQFF
DNA: TGTGCCTGGAGTGTAAGGGACAGACCGTACAATGAGCAGTTCTTC

D: -
V: TRBV30
size: -
J: TRBJ1-4
CDR3: CDWSRGGGLGEGKLFF
DNA: TGTGACTGGAGTAGAGGGGGAGGTTTAGGAGAGGGGAAACTGTTTTTT

D: -
V: TRBV20-1
size: -
J: TRBJ2-7
CDR3: CSAEAYEQYF
DNA: TGCAGTGCGGAAGCCTACGAGCAGTACTTC

D: TRBD1
V: TRBV10-3
size: few
J: TRBJ2-7
CDR3: CASSPTGGLYEQYF
DNA: TGTGCCAGCAGTCCGACAGGGGGGCTCTACGAGCAGTACTTC

D: -
V: TRBV5-1
size: few
J: TRBJ1-1
CDR3: CASRPGRSVVNTEAFF
DNA: TGCGCCAGCAGACCGGGCAGGTCTGTAGTGAACACTGAAGCTTTCTTT

D: TRBD2
V: TRBV5-1
size: -
J: TRBJ2-1
CDR3: CASSLGGTSGSHEQFF
DNA: TGCGCCAGCAGCTTGGGTGGGACTAGCGGGAGCCATGAGCAGTTCTTC

D: -
V: TRBV7-2
size: -
J: TRBJ2-2
CDR3: CASSPREFTGELFF
DNA: TGTGCCAGCAGCCCCAGGGAGTTCACCGGGGAGCTGTTTTTT

D: -
V: TRBV2
size: once
J: TRBJ2-2
CDR3: CASSGQTLSGELFF
DNA: TGTGCCAGCAGTGGCCAAACCCTAAGCGGGGAGCTGTTTTTT

D: -
V: TRBV4-3
size: -
J: TRBJ2-1
CDR3: CASSQEWINEQFF
DNA: TGCGCCAGCAGCCAAGAGTGGATTAATGAGCAGTTCTTC

D: -
V: TRBV28
size: -
J: TRBJ1-2
CDR3: CASSVQGGYTF
DNA: TGTGCCAGCAGTGTACAGGGAGGCTACACCTTC

D: -
V: TRBV7-2
size: once
J: TRBJ1-4
CDR3: CASSLAAGSNEKLFF
DNA: TGTGCCAGCAGCTTAGCGGCAGGGTCTAATGAAAAACTGTTTTTT

D: TRBD2
V: TRBV18
size: many
J: TRBJ2-7
CDR3: CASSPGGSSYEQYF
DNA: TGTGCCAGCTCACCGGGGGGGTCCTCCTACGAGCAGTACTTC

D: TRBD1
V: TRBV7-9
size: -
J: TRBJ1-5
CDR3: CASSSDRDYQPQHF
DNA: TGTGCCAGCAGCTCGGACAGGGACTACCAGCCCCAGCATTTT

D: -
V: TRBV28
size: once
J: TRBJ2-2
CDR3: CASNSSPGGRTGELFF
DNA: TGTGCCAGCAACTCATCCCCCGGGGGCCGGACCGGGGAGCTGTTTTTT

D: TRBD1
V: TRBV30
size: -
J: TRBJ1-1
CDR3: CAWSVASRGRRTFF
DNA: TGTGCCTGGAGTGTGGCATCAAGGGGGCGAAGAACTTTCTTT

D: -
V: TRBV29-1
size: once
J: TRBJ2-7
CDR3: CSGSGTPYPYEQYF
DNA: TGCAGCGGATCAGGGACCCCCTATCCCTACGAGCAGTACTTC

D: -
V: TRBV5-1
size: -
J: TRBJ2-2
CDR3: CASSLTGTGDTGELFF
DNA: TGCGCCAGCAGCTTGACCGGGACGGGGGACACCGGGGAGCTGTTTTTT

D: -
V: TRBV5-8
size: -
J: TRBJ2-1
CDR3: CASSPDERVWNEQFF
DNA: TGTGCCAGCAGCCCCGACGAAAGGGTATGGAATGAGCAGTTCTTC

D: -
V: TRBV30
size: -
J: TRBJ1-3
CDR3: CAWKGSGNTIYF
DNA: TGTGCCTGGAAAGGTTCTGGAAACACCATATATTTT

D: TRBD1
V: TRBV4-1
size: -
J: TRBJ1-2
CDR3: CASSQEWTGKGYGYTF
DNA: TGCGCCAGCAGCCAAGAGTGGACAGGGAAGGGGTACGGCTACACCTTC